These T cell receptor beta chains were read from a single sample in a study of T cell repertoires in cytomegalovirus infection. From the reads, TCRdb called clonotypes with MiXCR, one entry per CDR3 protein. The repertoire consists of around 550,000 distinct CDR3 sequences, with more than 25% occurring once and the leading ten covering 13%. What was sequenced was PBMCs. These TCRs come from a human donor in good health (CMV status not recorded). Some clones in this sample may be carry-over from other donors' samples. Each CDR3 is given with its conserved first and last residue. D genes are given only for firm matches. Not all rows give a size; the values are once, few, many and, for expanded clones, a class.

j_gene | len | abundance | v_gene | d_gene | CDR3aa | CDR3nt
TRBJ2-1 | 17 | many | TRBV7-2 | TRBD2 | CASSYGLAGGPVNEQFF | TGTGCCAGCAGCTACGGACTAGCGGGAGGGCCGGTGAATGAGCAGTTCTTC
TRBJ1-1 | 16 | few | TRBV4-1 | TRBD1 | CASSQVAGGRFAEAFF | TGCGCCAGCAGCCAAGTAGCAGGGGGCCGTTTTGCTGAAGCTTTCTTT
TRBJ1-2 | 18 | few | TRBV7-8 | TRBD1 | CASSLEGSGTGYPYGYTF | TGTGCCAGCAGCTTAGAGGGATCGGGGACAGGGTACCCTTATGGCTACACCTTC
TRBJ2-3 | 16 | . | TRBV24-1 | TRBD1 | CATSDPWTGLTDTQYF | TGTGCCACCAGTGATCCTTGGACAGGGCTCACAGATACGCAGTATTTT
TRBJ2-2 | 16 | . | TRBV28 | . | CASSFSGQLRPGELFF | TGTGCCAGCAGTTTTTCGGGCCAGCTGAGGCCCGGGGAGCTGTTTTTT
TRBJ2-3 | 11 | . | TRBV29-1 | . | CSVPGADTQYF | TGCAGCGTTCCGGGAGCAGATACGCAGTATTTT
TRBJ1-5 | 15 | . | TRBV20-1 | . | CSASSGSVRGQPQHF | TGCAGTGCTAGCTCGGGCAGCGTGCGGGGGCAGCCCCAGCATTTT
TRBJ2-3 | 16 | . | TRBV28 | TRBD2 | CASSTTSGRAVGTRYF | TGTGCCAGCAGCACGACTAGCGGGAGGGCCGTAGGGACGCGGTATTTT
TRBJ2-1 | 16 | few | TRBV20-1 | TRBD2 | CSASLLAGSSYNEQFF | TGCAGTGCTAGTCTTCTAGCGGGTTCCTCCTACAATGAGCAGTTCTTC
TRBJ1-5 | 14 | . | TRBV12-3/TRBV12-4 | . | CASTLGNYDRPQHF | TGTGCCAGCACCCTAGGGAACTACGATCGGCCCCAGCATTTT
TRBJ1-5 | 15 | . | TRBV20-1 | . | CSARTGRYSNQPQHF | TGCAGTGCTAGAACGGGCCGATATAGCAATCAGCCCCAGCATTTT
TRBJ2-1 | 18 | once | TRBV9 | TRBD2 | CASSGGLAGYSSYNEQFF | TGTGCCAGCAGCGGCGGACTAGCGGGGTATAGCTCCTACAATGAGCAGTTCTTC
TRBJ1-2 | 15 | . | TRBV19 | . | CASSIPRVSGGGYTF | TGTGCCAGTAGTATCCCGAGGGTATCGGGGGGTGGCTACACCTTC
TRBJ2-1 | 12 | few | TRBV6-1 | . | CAVWRSYNEQFF | TGTGCTGTGTGGCGGTCCTACAATGAGCAGTTCTTC
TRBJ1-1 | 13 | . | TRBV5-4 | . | CASSLERLLEAFF | TGTGCCAGCAGCTTGGAACGGCTGCTTGAAGCTTTCTTT
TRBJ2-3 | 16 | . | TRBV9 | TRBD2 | CASSVGGTSNADTQYF | TGTGCCAGCAGCGTAGGTGGGACTAGCAACGCAGATACGCAGTATTTT
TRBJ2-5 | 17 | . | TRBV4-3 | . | CASSQSRTQGLQETQYF | TGCGCCAGCAGCCAATCGAGGACCCAGGGCCTCCAAGAGACCCAGTACTTC
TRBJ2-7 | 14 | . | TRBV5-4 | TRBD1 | CASSSGQGKGEQYF | TGTGCCAGCAGCTCGGGACAGGGGAAAGGCGAGCAGTACTTC
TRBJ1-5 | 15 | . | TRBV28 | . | CASSLSGAGGQPQHF | TGTGCCAGCAGTTTATCAGGTGCGGGGGGACAGCCCCAGCATTTT
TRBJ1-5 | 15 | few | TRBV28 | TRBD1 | CASSKPGQGNQPQHF | TGTGCCAGCAGCAAACCGGGACAGGGCAATCAGCCCCAGCATTTT
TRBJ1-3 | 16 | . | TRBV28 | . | CASTLGGGENGNTIYF | TGTGCCAGCACTCTAGGGGGGGGCGAAAATGGAAACACCATATATTTT
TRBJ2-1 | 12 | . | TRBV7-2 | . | CASSFERNEQFF | TGTGCCAGCAGCTTTGAGCGCAATGAGCAGTTCTTC
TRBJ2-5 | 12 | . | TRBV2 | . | CARGQGRETQYF | TGTGCCAGGGGCCAAGGGAGAGAGACCCAGTACTTC